The next 3 T cell receptor beta chains were all read from a single sample in a study of T cell repertoires in cytomegalovirus infection. TCRdb fed the reads into MiXCR, producing one record per CDR3 protein. The sample includes about 830,000 distinct CDR3 sequences, approximately 32% of them seen just once. Their target antigens are unknown. The sample consisted of cultured CD8+ T cells from PBMCs, taken from culture after CMV antigen stimulation. The receptor source for this set is a human donor in good health (CMV status not recorded). Some clones in this sample may be carry-over from other donors' samples.

The chain carries TRBV6-1 and TRBJ2-1; D perhaps matches TRBD1 (5 bases). Looked up from germline, CDR1 is MNHNS and CDR2 is SASEGT. The CDR3 runs to 15 residues. Trimming removed 10 bases at V and 7 bases at J, with 23 bases between. CDR3: CANNEQGWGRNEQFF. The CDR3 DNA follows: TGTGCCAACAATGAGCAGGGATGGGGAAGGAATGAGCAGTTCTTC.

Only one count was recorded for this clonotype. The chain links TRBV6-6 to TRBJ1-1, with TRBD1 matching over 8 bases. V lost 10 bases, J lost 5 bases, and 12 bases stayed unmatched. This CDR3 region has 14 residues. Germline CDR1 is MNHNY and CDR2 is SVGAGI (reference sequence). For the CDR3, the DNA is TGTGCCACGGCCCTCGACAGGGGAACGACTGAAGCTTTCTTT. Translated: CATALDRGTTEAFF.

This clonotype has a handful of counts. The rearrangement uses TRBV11-2 and TRBJ1-1, with D possibly TRBD1 on 5 matching bases. Trimming cost V 3 bases and J 1 base, with 12 bases left between them. CDR3 length: 15 residues. Germline V gene sequence: CDR1 SGHAT, CDR2 FQNNGV. The DNA of the CDR3 is TGTGCCAGCAGCTTTTACCAGGGAGAGAACACTGAAGCTTTCTTT. Its translation: CASSFYQGENTEAFF.